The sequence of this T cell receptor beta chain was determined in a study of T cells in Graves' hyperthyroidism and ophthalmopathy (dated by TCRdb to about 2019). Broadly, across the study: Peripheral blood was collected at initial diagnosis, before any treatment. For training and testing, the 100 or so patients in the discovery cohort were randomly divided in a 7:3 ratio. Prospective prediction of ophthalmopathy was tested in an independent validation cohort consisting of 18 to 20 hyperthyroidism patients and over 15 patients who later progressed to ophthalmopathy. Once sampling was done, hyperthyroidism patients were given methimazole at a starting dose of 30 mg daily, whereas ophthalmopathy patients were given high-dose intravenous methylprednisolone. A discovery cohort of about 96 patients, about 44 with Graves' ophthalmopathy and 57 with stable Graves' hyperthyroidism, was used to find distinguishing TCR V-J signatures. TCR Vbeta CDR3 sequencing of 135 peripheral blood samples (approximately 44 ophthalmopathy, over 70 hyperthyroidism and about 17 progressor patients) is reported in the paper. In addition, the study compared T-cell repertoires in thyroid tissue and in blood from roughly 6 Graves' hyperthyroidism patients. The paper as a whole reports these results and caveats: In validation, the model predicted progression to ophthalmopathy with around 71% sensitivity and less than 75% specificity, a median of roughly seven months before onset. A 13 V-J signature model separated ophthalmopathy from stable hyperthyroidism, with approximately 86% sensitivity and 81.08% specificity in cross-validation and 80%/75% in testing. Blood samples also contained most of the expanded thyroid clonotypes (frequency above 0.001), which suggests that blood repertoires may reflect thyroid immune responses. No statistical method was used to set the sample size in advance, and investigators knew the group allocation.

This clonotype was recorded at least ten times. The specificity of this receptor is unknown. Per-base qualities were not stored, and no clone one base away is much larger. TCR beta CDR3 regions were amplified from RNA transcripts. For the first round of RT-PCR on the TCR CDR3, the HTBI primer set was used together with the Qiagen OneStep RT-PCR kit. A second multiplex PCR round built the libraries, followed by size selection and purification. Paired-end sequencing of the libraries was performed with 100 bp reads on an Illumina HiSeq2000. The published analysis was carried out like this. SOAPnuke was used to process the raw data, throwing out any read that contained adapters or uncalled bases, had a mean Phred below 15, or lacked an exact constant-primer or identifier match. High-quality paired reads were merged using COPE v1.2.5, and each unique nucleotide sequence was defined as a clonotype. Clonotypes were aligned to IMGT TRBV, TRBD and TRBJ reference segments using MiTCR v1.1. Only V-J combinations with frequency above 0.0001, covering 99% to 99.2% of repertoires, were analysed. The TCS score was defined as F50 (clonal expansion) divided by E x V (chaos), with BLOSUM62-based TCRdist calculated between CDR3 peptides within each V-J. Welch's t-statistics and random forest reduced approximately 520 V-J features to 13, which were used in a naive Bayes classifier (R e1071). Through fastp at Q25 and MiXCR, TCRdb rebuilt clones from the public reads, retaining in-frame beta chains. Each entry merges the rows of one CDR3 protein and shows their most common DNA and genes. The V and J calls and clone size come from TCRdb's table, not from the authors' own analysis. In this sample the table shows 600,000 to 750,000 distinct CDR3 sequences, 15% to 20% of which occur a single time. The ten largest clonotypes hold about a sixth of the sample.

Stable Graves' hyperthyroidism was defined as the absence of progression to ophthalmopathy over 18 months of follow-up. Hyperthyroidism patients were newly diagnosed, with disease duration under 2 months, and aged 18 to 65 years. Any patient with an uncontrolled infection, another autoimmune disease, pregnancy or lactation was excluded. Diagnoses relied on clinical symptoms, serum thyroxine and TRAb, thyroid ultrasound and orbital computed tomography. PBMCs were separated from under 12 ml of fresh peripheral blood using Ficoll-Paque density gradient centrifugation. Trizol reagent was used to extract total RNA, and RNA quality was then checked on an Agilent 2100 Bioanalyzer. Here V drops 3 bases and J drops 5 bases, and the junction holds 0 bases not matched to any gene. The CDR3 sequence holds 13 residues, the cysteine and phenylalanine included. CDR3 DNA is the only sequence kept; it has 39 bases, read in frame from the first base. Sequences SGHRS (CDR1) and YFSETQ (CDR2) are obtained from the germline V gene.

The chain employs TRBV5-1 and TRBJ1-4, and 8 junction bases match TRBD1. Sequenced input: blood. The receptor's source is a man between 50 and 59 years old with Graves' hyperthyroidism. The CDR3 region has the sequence CASSWTGNEKLFF. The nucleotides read TGCGCCAGCAGCTGGACAGGGAATGAAAAACTGTTTTTT.